Listed below are T cell receptor beta chains from one sample, sequenced in a study of blood T cell repertoires in COVID-19. The repertoire was sequenced with immunoSEQ multiplex PCR; TCRdb's copy has only in-frame clones and lacks some. The sample shows approximately 350,000 clones, 65% to 90% of them seen only once. The sequenced material came from peripheral blood. Receptors were obtained from an older woman with COVID-19, enrolled during active disease. Each CDR3 is given with its conserved first and last residue. The order of the fields is J gene, V gene, CDR3 protein.

J gene: TRBJ1-2
V gene: TRBV15
CDR3 protein: CATRPGNYGYTF

J gene: TRBJ1-1
V gene: TRBV12-3/TRBV12-4
CDR3 protein: CASSPRGQAFF

J gene: TRBJ1-3
V gene: TRBV6-5
CDR3 protein: CASLGGGGNTIYF

J gene: TRBJ2-3
V gene: TRBV9
CDR3 protein: CASSVDGGLVGTDTQYF

J gene: TRBJ1-2
V gene: TRBV9
CDR3 protein: CASSVPSYGYTF

J gene: TRBJ1-1
V gene: TRBV7-8
CDR3 protein: CASSLRQGGFMNTEAFF

J gene: TRBJ2-1
V gene: TRBV7-7
CDR3 protein: CASSLGTSGGNEQFF

J gene: TRBJ2-7
V gene: TRBV7-9
CDR3 protein: CASSPRGGQGYEQYF

J gene: TRBJ1-1
V gene: TRBV29-1
CDR3 protein: CSVEGKGPGNTEAFF

J gene: TRBJ1-2
V gene: TRBV27
CDR3 protein: CASSLGGAGGYGYTF

J gene: TRBJ2-2
V gene: TRBV5-1
CDR3 protein: CASSLNDRGLTGELFF

J gene: TRBJ2-5
V gene: TRBV9
CDR3 protein: CASSVGRQAPGTQYF

J gene: TRBJ1-2
V gene: TRBV30
CDR3 protein: CAWSVTGRGGYTF

J gene: TRBJ2-1
V gene: TRBV6-5
CDR3 protein: CASSYQGPYNEQFF

J gene: TRBJ1-1
V gene: TRBV2
CDR3 protein: CASSDDLRGRRGTEAFF

J gene: TRBJ1-2
V gene: TRBV7-6
CDR3 protein: CASSSGDSARGGYTF

J gene: TRBJ2-5
V gene: TRBV5-6
CDR3 protein: CASSSLETQYF

J gene: TRBJ2-5
V gene: TRBV7-2
CDR3 protein: CASSLSFQETQYF

J gene: TRBJ1-6
V gene: TRBV7-9
CDR3 protein: CASSRVWGTGGDSPLHF

J gene: TRBJ1-2
V gene: TRBV19
CDR3 protein: CASTLQGINYGYTF

J gene: TRBJ1-1
V gene: TRBV29-1
CDR3 protein: CSVVGSRGSTEAFF

J gene: TRBJ1-2
V gene: TRBV20-1
CDR3 protein: CSASTGGAYNGYTF

J gene: TRBJ1-2
V gene: TRBV14
CDR3 protein: CASAIGQGINYGYTF

J gene: TRBJ1-2
V gene: TRBV6-1
CDR3 protein: CASSEFWGTLNYGYTF

J gene: TRBJ1-3
V gene: TRBV5-4
CDR3 protein: CASSLGQGAGNTIYF

J gene: TRBJ1-2
V gene: TRBV14
CDR3 protein: CASSHGFGYTF

J gene: TRBJ2-1
V gene: TRBV5-1
CDR3 protein: CASSLEGQGLDEQFF

J gene: TRBJ2-2
V gene: TRBV5-1
CDR3 protein: CASTFDPGSGTGELFF

J gene: TRBJ2-3
V gene: TRBV29-1
CDR3 protein: CSVRTGSTDTQYF

J gene: TRBJ2-3
V gene: TRBV7-2
CDR3 protein: CASKGYVGDTQYF

J gene: TRBJ2-3
V gene: TRBV5-6
CDR3 protein: CASSFLGGGGTDTQYF

J gene: TRBJ2-3
V gene: TRBV19
CDR3 protein: CASSIKGARDTQYF